This T cell receptor beta chain was profiled in a study of tumor-infiltrating lymphocytes in primary liver carcinoma. Study-level background: Maximum tumor diameters ranged from roughly 4.2 to 10 cm, stage T1-T3 N0M0.

As regards this clonotype: Being one base from a much bigger clone, this may be a read error.

Unsorted bulk tissue (roughly 20-34 mg) underwent RNA and DNA co-extraction. Patients underwent surgical resection for primary liver carcinoma. Whichever tumor sample was examined, it had over 75% viable tumor cells. Making TCR beta cDNA involved approximately 520 ng total RNA and a constant-region primer. Each TCR beta library was derived from three nested multiplex PCR rounds that employed slightly modified ARM-PCR. Primers for the first two PCR rounds were TRBV1-TRBV30 forward primers and a C-beta reverse primer (around 11 cycles per round). TCRdb independently ran MiXCR on the multiplex PCR reads; one entry per CDR3 protein. The data contain fewer than 25,000 distinct CDR3 sequences, approximately 70% of them singletons. The CDR3 runs to 14 residues. Germline-derived CDR1 and CDR2 are SNHLY and FYNNEI. V was pared by 4 bases and J by 8 bases, with 5 bases of the junction left unmatched.

The receptor's source is a man aged 35-49 years with primary liver carcinoma and hepatitis B virus infection. The gene calls are TRBV2 and TRBJ1-5; 10 nucleotides align to TRBD1. Sequencing was done on a sample of liver tumor tissue from sampling region 1. Described subset: tumor region T1, superior pole. The CDR3 nucleotides are TGTGCCAGCAGTGGGACAGGGGGTGCTAAGCCCCAGCATTTT. Translating gives CASSGTGGAKPQHF.